This is a list of T cell receptor beta chains from one sample in a study of T cell responses to AZD1222 COVID-19 vaccine. Produced via immunoSEQ multiplex PCR; TCRdb's table is partial and in-frame only. Here the sample spans roughly 180,000 clones, almost 90% being singletons. The specimen was peripheral blood, collected on day 0 of AZD1222 vaccination. These receptors were collected from an adult in good health. The CDR3 runs from the conserved cysteine through the conserved F or W. D genes are given only for firm matches. Size tells how often a clone was seen (once, few, many) or the class of an expanded clone, and some rows leave it out.

j_gene: TRBJ1-2; v_gene: TRBV24-1; d_gene: -; abundance: -; CDR3nt: TGTGCCACCGCGGACGGGTACTATGGCTACACCTTC; CDR3aa: CATADGYYGYTF
j_gene: TRBJ1-1; v_gene: TRBV5-1; d_gene: -; abundance: -; CDR3nt: TGCGCCAGCAGCTTGGGCAGGGTGAGTGTCTTTAAAGCTGAAGCTTTCTTT; CDR3aa: CASSLGRVSVFKAEAFF
j_gene: TRBJ1-5; v_gene: TRBV30; d_gene: -; abundance: -; CDR3nt: TGTGCCTGGAGTGTACCAGGGGGCAATCAGCCCCAGCATTTT; CDR3aa: CAWSVPGGNQPQHF
j_gene: TRBJ1-2; v_gene: TRBV13; d_gene: TRBD1; abundance: -; CDR3nt: TGTGCCAGCGGAAGTCAGGGACAGGGCGATGGCTACACCTTC; CDR3aa: CASGSQGQGDGYTF
j_gene: TRBJ1-2; v_gene: TRBV5-4; d_gene: -; abundance: -; CDR3nt: TGTGCCAGCAGCTTGGAATCAGGGGCTACTAACTATGGCTACACCTTC; CDR3aa: CASSLESGATNYGYTF
j_gene: TRBJ1-5; v_gene: TRBV11-2; d_gene: -; abundance: -; CDR3nt: TGTGCCAGCAGCTTAGTGGCAGGTAGCAATCAGCCCCAGCATTTT; CDR3aa: CASSLVAGSNQPQHF
j_gene: TRBJ1-1; v_gene: TRBV4-1; d_gene: -; abundance: -; CDR3nt: TGCGCCAGCAGCCAAGGAAGATTTACAGGGAATGTCACTGAAGCTTTCTTT; CDR3aa: CASSQGRFTGNVTEAFF
j_gene: TRBJ2-7; v_gene: TRBV20-1; d_gene: -; abundance: -; CDR3nt: TGCAGTGCTAGTCGACAGCTCGAGCAGTACTTC; CDR3aa: CSASRQLEQYF
j_gene: TRBJ2-7; v_gene: TRBV6-5; d_gene: -; abundance: -; CDR3nt: TGTGCCAGCATGGGCGGTAAACGGGGCTCCTACGAGCAGTACTTC; CDR3aa: CASMGGKRGSYEQYF
j_gene: TRBJ1-1; v_gene: TRBV9; d_gene: -; abundance: -; CDR3nt: TGTGCCAGCAGCGAAACAGCGTTCGGAGTAATGAACACTGAAGCTTTCTTT; CDR3aa: CASSETAFGVMNTEAFF
j_gene: TRBJ1-3; v_gene: TRBV9; d_gene: -; abundance: -; CDR3nt: TGTGCCAGCAGCCTAGGGACGGGGGGAAACACCATATATTTT; CDR3aa: CASSLGTGGNTIYF
j_gene: TRBJ2-1; v_gene: TRBV11-3; d_gene: TRBD2; abundance: -; CDR3nt: TGTGCCAGCAGCTCCGACAGCGGGGGCTCCTACAATGAGCAGTTCTTC; CDR3aa: CASSSDSGGSYNEQFF
j_gene: TRBJ1-4; v_gene: TRBV7-3; d_gene: -; abundance: -; CDR3nt: TGTGCCAGCAGCTTGGCCGGGACAAACAATGAAAAACTGTTTTTT; CDR3aa: CASSLAGTNNEKLFF
j_gene: TRBJ1-5; v_gene: TRBV6-6; d_gene: -; abundance: -; CDR3nt: TGTGCCAGCAGTTCAGGCAATCAGCCCCAGCATTTT; CDR3aa: CASSSGNQPQHF
j_gene: TRBJ1-6; v_gene: TRBV21-1; d_gene: -; abundance: once; CDR3nt: TGTGCCAGCAGCAAAGCGGGACAGGGGAAATATAATTCACCCCTCCACTTT; CDR3aa: CASSKAGQGKYNSPLHF
j_gene: TRBJ1-1; v_gene: TRBV11-2; d_gene: -; abundance: -; CDR3nt: TGTGCCAGCTTTAGGACATCGGGTGTCTCTGAAGCTTTCTTT; CDR3aa: CASFRTSGVSEAFF
j_gene: TRBJ2-5; v_gene: TRBV5-1; d_gene: -; abundance: -; CDR3nt: TGCGCCAGCAGCTCCACTACAGGGCCGCGGGAGTGGGAGACCCAGTACTTC; CDR3aa: CASSSTTGPREWETQYF
j_gene: TRBJ2-5; v_gene: TRBV5-6; d_gene: TRBD1; abundance: -; CDR3nt: TGTGCCAGCAGCTGGGACAGGGGGAGAGAGACCCAGTACTTC; CDR3aa: CASSWDRGRETQYF
j_gene: TRBJ1-5; v_gene: TRBV15; d_gene: -; abundance: few; CDR3nt: TGTGCCACCAGCAGAGATAAGGGGTATAATCAGCCCCAGCATTTT; CDR3aa: CATSRDKGYNQPQHF
j_gene: TRBJ1-2; v_gene: TRBV7-2; d_gene: TRBD1; abundance: -; CDR3nt: TGTGCCAGCAGCTTAGAACCAGGGGGCTCCTATGGCTACACCTTC; CDR3aa: CASSLEPGGSYGYTF
j_gene: TRBJ2-1; v_gene: TRBV4-2; d_gene: -; abundance: -; CDR3nt: TGTGCCAGCAGCCAAAGGGGTTTCGGAGGACAGCCTTACAATGAGCAGTTCTTC; CDR3aa: CASSQRGFGGQPYNEQFF
j_gene: TRBJ1-6; v_gene: TRBV9; d_gene: -; abundance: -; CDR3nt: TGTGCCAGCAGCCCAGGCGCAGGGGCTTCACCCCTCCACTTT; CDR3aa: CASSPGAGASPLHF
j_gene: TRBJ2-7; v_gene: TRBV5-1; d_gene: -; abundance: -; CDR3nt: TGCGCCAGCAGCGGAGGAGTCTCCTACGAGCAGTACTTC; CDR3aa: CASSGGVSYEQYF
j_gene: TRBJ2-1; v_gene: TRBV7-9; d_gene: TRBD2; abundance: -; CDR3nt: TGTGCCAGCAGCTTACTGGGACGGGTAGCGGGGGGCAATGAGCAGTTCTTC; CDR3aa: CASSLLGRVAGGNEQFF
j_gene: TRBJ1-1; v_gene: TRBV9; d_gene: -; abundance: -; CDR3nt: TGTGCCAGCAGGAGGGAGCTAAACACTGAAGCTTTCTTT; CDR3aa: CASRRELNTEAFF
j_gene: TRBJ1-1; v_gene: TRBV5-6; d_gene: TRBD1; abundance: -; CDR3nt: TGTGCCAGCAGCTTGGTAGGGACAGGTCTTTACACTGAAGCTTTCTTT; CDR3aa: CASSLVGTGLYTEAFF
j_gene: TRBJ2-7; v_gene: TRBV27; d_gene: -; abundance: -; CDR3nt: TGTGCCAGCAGTGAAGGGAGGAACGAGCAGTACTTC; CDR3aa: CASSEGRNEQYF
j_gene: TRBJ2-3; v_gene: TRBV10-2; d_gene: -; abundance: -; CDR3nt: TGCGCCAGCAGTGAGTCCCCCTTCACAGGTCAGCGAAGGAATACGCAGTATTTT; CDR3aa: CASSESPFTGQRRNTQYF
j_gene: TRBJ1-2; v_gene: TRBV30; d_gene: -; abundance: -; CDR3nt: TGTGCCTGGAGTGTATTGCAGCGGTACGATGGCTACACCTTC; CDR3aa: CAWSVLQRYDGYTF
j_gene: TRBJ1-1; v_gene: TRBV9; d_gene: -; abundance: -; CDR3nt: TGTGCCAGCAGCGTAGCTGGGAATGAAGCTTTCTTT; CDR3aa: CASSVAGNEAFF
j_gene: TRBJ2-7; v_gene: TRBV2; d_gene: -; abundance: -; CDR3nt: TGTGCCAGCAGTGTTTTCCCGGGAGAGCAGTACTTC; CDR3aa: CASSVFPGEQYF
j_gene: TRBJ1-1; v_gene: TRBV4-2; d_gene: TRBD1; abundance: -; CDR3nt: TGTGCCAGCAGCCGCCTCCGGGACAGGGACGGGAGGACTGAAGCTTTCTTT; CDR3aa: CASSRLRDRDGRTEAFF
j_gene: TRBJ2-5; v_gene: TRBV30; d_gene: -; abundance: -; CDR3nt: TGTGCCTGGAGTAAGGGAACGGGCCAAGAGACCCAGTACTTC; CDR3aa: CAWSKGTGQETQYF
j_gene: TRBJ2-3; v_gene: TRBV3-1/TRBV3-2; d_gene: -; abundance: -; CDR3nt: TGTGCCAGCAGCCAAGATTTTGGAGGGATCGCGCAGTATTTT; CDR3aa: CASSQDFGGIAQYF
j_gene: TRBJ1-1; v_gene: TRBV19; d_gene: TRBD1; abundance: -; CDR3nt: TGTGCCAGTAGGAGGGGACAGGGGGCCAACACTGAAGCTTTCTTT; CDR3aa: CASRRGQGANTEAFF
j_gene: TRBJ2-2; v_gene: TRBV27; d_gene: TRBD1; abundance: -; CDR3nt: TGTGCCAGCAGTCCAGTCACAGGGGGCACCGGGGAGCTGTTTTTT; CDR3aa: CASSPVTGGTGELFF
j_gene: TRBJ1-1; v_gene: TRBV11-2; d_gene: -; abundance: -; CDR3nt: TGTGCCAGCAGCTTAGAAGCGACTGAAGCTTTCTTT; CDR3aa: CASSLEATEAFF
j_gene: TRBJ1-2; v_gene: TRBV7-3; d_gene: TRBD1; abundance: -; CDR3nt: TGTGCCAGCAGCTTAAATAGACAGGGTGATGGCTACACCTTC; CDR3aa: CASSLNRQGDGYTF
j_gene: TRBJ2-1; v_gene: TRBV28; d_gene: TRBD2; abundance: -; CDR3nt: TGTGCCAGCAGTTCACCGGGACTAGCGGGGGTGCAGTTCTTC; CDR3aa: CASSSPGLAGVQFF
j_gene: TRBJ1-4; v_gene: TRBV5-1; d_gene: -; abundance: -; CDR3nt: TGCGCCAGCAGCTTAGGAGGCTCAACTAATGAAAAACTGTTTTTT; CDR3aa: CASSLGGSTNEKLFF
j_gene: TRBJ2-1; v_gene: TRBV6-1; d_gene: -; abundance: -; CDR3nt: TGTGCCAGCAGTGAATTTAGGGCGGGTTACAATGAGCAGTTCTTC; CDR3aa: CASSEFRAGYNEQFF
j_gene: TRBJ2-3; v_gene: TRBV29-1; d_gene: -; abundance: -; CDR3nt: TGCAGCGTTGGACTCTCACCGGACTGGGGGGCGGGGAGCACAGATACGCAGTATTTT; CDR3aa: CSVGLSPDWGAGSTDTQYF
j_gene: TRBJ1-2; v_gene: TRBV28; d_gene: TRBD1; abundance: -; CDR3nt: TGTGCCAGCAGTCATCACAGGGGGAAAGGTGGAGGCTACACCTTC; CDR3aa: CASSHHRGKGGGYTF
j_gene: TRBJ2-7; v_gene: TRBV9; d_gene: TRBD2; abundance: -; CDR3nt: TGTGCCAGCAGCGCTAGCGGGATTTCCTACGAGCAGTACTTC; CDR3aa: CASSASGISYEQYF
j_gene: TRBJ2-1; v_gene: TRBV11-2; d_gene: TRBD1; abundance: -; CDR3nt: TGTGCCAGCAGCCTTTTGGACAGGGCAGGGTACAATGAGCAGTTCTTC; CDR3aa: CASSLLDRAGYNEQFF
j_gene: TRBJ1-2; v_gene: TRBV7-9; d_gene: TRBD1; abundance: -; CDR3nt: TGTGCCAGCAGCCTCGGACAGGGGGAGAGGAGCTACACCTTC; CDR3aa: CASSLGQGERSYTF
j_gene: TRBJ2-1; v_gene: TRBV4-1; d_gene: -; abundance: -; CDR3nt: TGCGCCAGCAGCCTGGACAGCCCGTCCTACAATGAGCAGTTCTTC; CDR3aa: CASSLDSPSYNEQFF
j_gene: TRBJ1-2; v_gene: TRBV5-1; d_gene: TRBD1; abundance: -; CDR3nt: TGCGCCAGCAGCCCTTCTCGGACAGGGGTTAGACTAGCGTATGGCTACACCTTC; CDR3aa: CASSPSRTGVRLAYGYTF
j_gene: TRBJ1-1; v_gene: TRBV7-3; d_gene: -; abundance: -; CDR3nt: TGTGCCAGCAGGGACACATATAACACTGAAGCTTTCTTT; CDR3aa: CASRDTYNTEAFF
j_gene: TRBJ1-5; v_gene: TRBV24-1; d_gene: -; abundance: -; CDR3nt: TGTGCCACCAGTGCAGGGTTCAATCAGCCCCAGCATTTT; CDR3aa: CATSAGFNQPQHF
j_gene: TRBJ2-3; v_gene: TRBV19; d_gene: TRBD1; abundance: -; CDR3nt: TGTGCCAGTAGTAGGGACAGGAGGGGAGATACGCAGTATTTT; CDR3aa: CASSRDRRGDTQYF
j_gene: TRBJ1-1; v_gene: TRBV19; d_gene: -; abundance: -; CDR3nt: TGTGCCAGTGTCGGGCGGCCTGAAGCTTTCTTT; CDR3aa: CASVGRPEAFF
j_gene: TRBJ1-1; v_gene: TRBV9; d_gene: -; abundance: -; CDR3nt: TGTGCCAGCAGCCCCGAGGGAGGGAGGGACACTGAAGCTTTCTTT; CDR3aa: CASSPEGGRDTEAFF
j_gene: TRBJ1-1; v_gene: TRBV6-2/TRBV6-3; d_gene: TRBD1; abundance: -; CDR3nt: TGTGCCAGCAGTGGACAGGTAACGCGCACTGAAGCTTTCTTT; CDR3aa: CASSGQVTRTEAFF
j_gene: TRBJ2-7; v_gene: TRBV11-3; d_gene: -; abundance: few; CDR3nt: TGTGCCAGCAGCTCGGGACCTCCACCCGCCTACGAGCAGTACTTC; CDR3aa: CASSSGPPPAYEQYF
j_gene: TRBJ1-4; v_gene: TRBV7-2; d_gene: -; abundance: -; CDR3nt: TGTGCCAGCAGCCCAACGTGGGTATCAAGTGAAAAACTGTTTTTT; CDR3aa: CASSPTWVSSEKLFF